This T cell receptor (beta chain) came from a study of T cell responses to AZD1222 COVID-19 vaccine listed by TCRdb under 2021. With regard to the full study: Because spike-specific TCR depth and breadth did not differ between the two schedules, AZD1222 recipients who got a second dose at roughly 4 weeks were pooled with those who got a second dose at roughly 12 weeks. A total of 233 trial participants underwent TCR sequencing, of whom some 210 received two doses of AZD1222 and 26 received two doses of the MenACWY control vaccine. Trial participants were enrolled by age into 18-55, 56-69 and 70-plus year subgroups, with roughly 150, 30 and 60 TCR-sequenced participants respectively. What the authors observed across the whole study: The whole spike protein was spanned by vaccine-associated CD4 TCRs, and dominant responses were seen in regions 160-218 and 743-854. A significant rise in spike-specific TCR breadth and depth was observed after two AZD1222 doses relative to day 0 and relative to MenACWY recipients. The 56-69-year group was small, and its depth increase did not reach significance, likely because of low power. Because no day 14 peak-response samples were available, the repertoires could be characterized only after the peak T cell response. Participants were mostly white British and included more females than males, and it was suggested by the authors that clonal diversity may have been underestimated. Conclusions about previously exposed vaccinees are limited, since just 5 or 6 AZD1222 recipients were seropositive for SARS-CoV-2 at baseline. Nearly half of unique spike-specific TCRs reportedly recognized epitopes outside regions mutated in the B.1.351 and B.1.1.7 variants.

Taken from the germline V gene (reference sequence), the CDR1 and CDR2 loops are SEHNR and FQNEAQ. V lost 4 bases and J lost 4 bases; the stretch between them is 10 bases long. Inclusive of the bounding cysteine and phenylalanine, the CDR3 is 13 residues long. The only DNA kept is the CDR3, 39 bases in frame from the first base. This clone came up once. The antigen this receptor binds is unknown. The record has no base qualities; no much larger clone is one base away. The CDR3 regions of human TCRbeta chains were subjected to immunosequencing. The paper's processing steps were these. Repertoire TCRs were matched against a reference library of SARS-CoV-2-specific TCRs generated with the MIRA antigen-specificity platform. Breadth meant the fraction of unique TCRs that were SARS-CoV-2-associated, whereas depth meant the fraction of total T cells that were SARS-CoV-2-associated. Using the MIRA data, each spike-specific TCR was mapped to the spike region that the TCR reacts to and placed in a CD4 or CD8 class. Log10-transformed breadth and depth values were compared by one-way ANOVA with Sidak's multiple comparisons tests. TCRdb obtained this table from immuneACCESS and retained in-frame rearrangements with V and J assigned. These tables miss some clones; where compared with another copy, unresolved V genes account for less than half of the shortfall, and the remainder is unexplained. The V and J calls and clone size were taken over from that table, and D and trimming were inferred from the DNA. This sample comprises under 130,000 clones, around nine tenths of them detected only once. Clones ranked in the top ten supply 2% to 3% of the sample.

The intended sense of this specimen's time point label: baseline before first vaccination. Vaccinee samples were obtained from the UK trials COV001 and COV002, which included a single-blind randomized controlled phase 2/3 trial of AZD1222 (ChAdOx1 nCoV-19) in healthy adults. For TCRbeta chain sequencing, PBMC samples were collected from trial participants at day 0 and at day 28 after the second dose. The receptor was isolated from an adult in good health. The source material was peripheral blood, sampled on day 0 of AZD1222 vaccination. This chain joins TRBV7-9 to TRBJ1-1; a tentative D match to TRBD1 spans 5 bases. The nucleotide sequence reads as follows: TGTGCCAGCAGCTGGGGACTCTCCACTGAAGCTTTCTTT. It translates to CASSWGLSTEAFF.